A selection of T cell receptor beta chains follows, all from one sample in a study of spatial heterogeneity in lung cancer. TCRdb re-called the 5' RACE reads through MiXCR, storing one row per CDR3 protein. The data contain 39,000 or so distinct CDR3 sequences, under 4% of them singletons. Sequenced material: normal lung tissue next to the tumor, taken at surgery. The source of these receptors is a male donor with early-stage non-small cell lung cancer. Both conserved end residues are part of each CDR3. D genes are given only for firm matches. Where a row states a size, it is once, few, many or the class of an expanded clone; other rows omit it.

TRBJ1-3 TRBV25-1 TRBD1 many CASSEWGQGGNTIYF TGTGCCAGCAGTGAATGGGGACAGGGCGGAAACACCATATATTTT
TRBJ2-7 TRBV28 . many CASSLPSDPYEQYF TGTGCCAGCAGTTTACCATCGGACCCCTACGAGCAGTACTTC
TRBJ1-5 TRBV5-1 . many CASSLGVSNQPQHF TGCGCCAGCAGCTTGGGAGTAAGCAATCAGCCCCAGCATTTT
TRBJ2-2 TRBV28 TRBD2 few CASRSSGRAGELFF TGTGCCAGCAGGAGTAGCGGGAGGGCCGGGGAGCTGTTTTTT
TRBJ2-7 TRBV30 . many CAWSDQGLEQYF TGTGCCTGGAGTGACCAGGGGTTAGAGCAGTACTTC
TRBJ1-1 TRBV12-3/TRBV12-4 . . CASSFATGGHTEAFF TGTGCCAGCAGTTTCGCGACGGGAGGGCACACTGAAGCTTTCTTT
TRBJ2-5 TRBV29-1 . many CSVVPTGNRETQYF TGCAGCGTCGTCCCCACAGGGAATAGAGAGACCCAGTACTTC
TRBJ1-1 TRBV5-1 . many CASSLRTANTEAFF TGCGCCAGCAGCTTAAGGACGGCGAACACTGAAGCTTTCTTT
TRBJ2-2 TRBV7-2 . many CASSPLGRRANTGELFF TGTGCCAGCAGCCCCTTAGGGCGCCGCGCGAACACCGGGGAGCTGTTTTTT
TRBJ2-3 TRBV7-2 . many CASSGELSGGDTQYF TGTGCCAGCAGCGGGGAGTTAAGTGGGGGAGATACGCAGTATTTT
TRBJ1-4 TRBV6-5 TRBD1 many CASSPQLQGAEKLFF TGTGCCAGCAGTCCCCAGCTACAGGGGGCGGAAAAACTGTTTTTT
TRBJ2-3 TRBV28 . many CASSRPGPTDTQYF TGTGCCAGCAGCCGGCCTGGCCCCACAGATACGCAGTATTTT
TRBJ2-7 TRBV20-1 TRBD1 many CSAPDETGFYEQYF TGCAGTGCCCCGGACGAGACAGGGTTCTACGAGCAGTACTTC
TRBJ1-1 TRBV2 . many CASNRQPTSTEAFF TGTGCCAGCAATAGACAGCCGACGAGCACTGAAGCTTTCTTT
TRBJ2-1 TRBV6-6 TRBD1 many CASCPNRQGKFF TGTGCCAGCTGCCCTAACCGACAGGGGAAGTTCTTC